These 25 T cell receptor beta chains were all obtained from the same sample, sequenced in a study of T cells after yellow fever vaccination. TCRdb used MiXCR to reprocess the 5' RACE reads, holding one entry per CDR3 protein. Of under 550,000 distinct CDR3 sequences listed, just over 20% are singletons. The material sequenced was PBMCs, taken approximately 22 days after the first yellow fever vaccination. The source of these receptors is a young man who received the YFV17D yellow fever vaccine.

The CDR3 spells CASSYSRLVDSPLHF. CDR3 coding DNA: TGTGCCAGCAGTTACTCGAGGCTTGTTGATTCACCCCTCCACTTT. The rearrangement links TRBV6-5 to TRBJ1-6; D remains ambiguous. This CDR3 contains 15 residues. Germline CDR1 and CDR2: MNHEY and SVGAGI. V was cut by 0 bases and J by 8 bases, with 11 bases left in between.

This clonotype appeared a few times. The J gene is TRBJ2-3, the V gene TRBV5-1, with TRBD1 as a possible D gene (8 bases). Looked up from germline, CDR1 is SGHRS and CDR2 is YFSETQ. The V and J ends lost 4 bases and 4 bases respectively, with 13 bases between them. This CDR3 region has 14 residues. DNA for the CDR3: TGCGCCAGCAGCCCACAGGGGGGGGCAGATACGCAGTATTTT. Translating it yields CASSPQGGADTQYF.

This sequence joins TRBV9 and TRBJ2-1; 12 bases line up with TRBD2. The CDR3 covers 16 residues. The germline CDR1 and CDR2 sequences are SGDLS and YYNGEE. With V trimmed by 4 bases and J by 8 bases, 10 bases remained unmatched. The CDR3 is CASSSSLAGGPDEQFF. In DNA form, the CDR3 reads TGTGCCAGCAGCTCAAGTCTAGCGGGGGGGCCGGATGAGCAGTTCTTC. Based on the CDR3 plus reference TRBV9 and TRBJ2-1, the full variable domain is DSGVTQTPKHLITATGQRVTLRCSPRSGDLSVYWYQQSLDQGLQFLIQYYNGEERAKGNILERFSAQQFPDLHSELNLSSLELGDSALYFCASSSSLAGGPDEQFFGPGTRLTVL.

This clonotype turned up a few times. The rearrangement joins TRBV11-2 to TRBJ1-2; D is unresolved. Germline CDR1 is SGHAT and CDR2 is FQNNGV. V dropped 3 bases and J dropped 8 bases, with 13 bases sitting between them. This CDR3 is built from 13 residues. CDR3 DNA sequence: TGTGCCAGCAGCTTCTCTACTGGAGGGGGCTACACCTTC. Translation gives CASSFSTGGGYTF.

The CDR3 loop is CSVEDSARGGEKLFF. CDR3 coding DNA: TGCAGCGTTGAAGACTCCGCGAGGGGAGGTGAAAAACTGTTTTTT. V and J are TRBV29-1 and TRBJ1-4; weak D call: TRBD1 (5 bases). This CDR3 comprises 15 residues. In germline, CDR1 is SQVTM, CDR2 ANQGSEA. The V end was cut by 0 bases, the J end by 7 bases, with 15 bases between. The whole variable domain, filled in from reference TRBV29-1 and TRBJ1-4, reads SAVISQKPSRDICQRGTSLTIQCQVDSQVTMMFWYRQQPGQSLTLIATANQGSEATYESGFVIDKFPISRPNLTFSTLTVSNMSPEDSSIYLCSVEDSARGGEKLFFGSGTQLSVL.

This clonotype was recorded a few times. This rearrangement joins TRBV6-1 to TRBJ2-3; 11 bases agree with TRBD2. With 5 bases clipped from V and 6 bases from J, the junction kept 7 bases outside the gene matches. The CDR3 runs to 15 residues. Germline CDR1 and CDR2: MNHNS and SASEGT. CDR3 nucleotides: TGTGCCAGCAGTATAGCGGGGGGGCGGGTGGATACGCAGTATTTT. This sequence encodes CASSIAGGRVDTQYF.

The rearrangement uses TRBV4-1 and TRBJ1-1, with 8 bases fitting TRBD1. The germline gives CDR1 MGHRA, CDR2 YSYEKL. There are 13 residues in the CDR3. The junction had 2 bases not matched to a gene; V was cut back by 3 bases and J by 5 bases. CDR3 bases: TGCGCCAGCAGCCAGACAGGGGAAACTGAAGCTTTCTTT. This codes for CASSQTGETEAFF.

This clonotype has a handful of counts. V and J are TRBV20-1 and TRBJ2-3; 16 bases match TRBD2. The CDR3 runs 20 residues. The V segment lost 2 bases and the J segment 6 bases; nucleotides outside the gene matches: 17. Looked up from germline, CDR1 is DFQATT and CDR2 is SNEGSKA (reference sequence). The CDR3 sequence: CSARSGIPGLAGGRVDTQYF. The DNA for the CDR3 is TGCAGTGCTAGATCCGGGATTCCGGGACTAGCGGGGGGGAGGGTTGATACGCAGTATTTT.

This clonotype showed up just a few times. The chain couples TRBV5-1 to TRBJ1-6, with 9 bases identical to TRBD1. Trimming removed 3 bases from V and 5 bases from J; junction bases left unmatched: 9. The CDR3 loop spans 17 amino acids. CDR1 SGHRS and CDR2 YFSETQ come from the germline V gene. The CDR3 DNA is TGCGCCAGCAGCTCGGGGACAGGGTTGGGGAATAATTCACCCCTCCACTTT. It encodes CASSSGTGLGNNSPLHF.

This clonotype has just a few counts. V usage is TRBV9 and J usage is TRBJ2-4; D may correspond to TRBD1 or TRBD2 (5 bases each). This CDR3 contains 14 residues. The V end lost 0 bases, the J end lost 6 bases, and 10 bases lay between the germline ends. The germline V gene has CDR1 SGDLS and CDR2 YYNGEE. The CDR3 sequence: CASSVGGVGNIQYF. The CDR3 DNA reads as TGTGCCAGCAGCGTAGGAGGGGTGGGAAACATTCAGTACTTC. The complete variable domain, with remaining parts taken from reference TRBV9 and TRBJ2-4, reads DSGVTQTPKHLITATGQRVTLRCSPRSGDLSVYWYQQSLDQGLQFLIQYYNGEERAKGNILERFSAQQFPDLHSELNLSSLELGDSALYFCASSVGGVGNIQYFGAGTRLSVL.

This chain joins TRBV5-1 and TRBJ2-5; 7 nucleotides line up with TRBD2. The CDR3 runs 15 residues. The germline V gene encodes CDR1 SGHRS and CDR2 YFSETQ. The trim removed 0 bases at V and 2 bases at J, leaving 4 bases unmatched. Here the CDR3 DNA reads TGCGCCAGCAGCTTGGGCGGGAGAGCACAAGAGACCCAGTACTTC. Its protein product is CASSLGGRAQETQYF.

This clonotype was detected many times. The chain links TRBV27 to TRBJ2-7; D is undetermined. V lost 6 bases and J lost 1, with 16 bases in between. The germline V gene encodes CDR1 MNHEY and CDR2 SMNVEV (reference sequence). The CDR3 totals 15 residues. The CDR3 bases are TGTGCCAGCAGAACCCAGGCCAGCGAGTCCTACGAGCAGTACTTC. Protein sequence: CASRTQASESYEQYF.

The rearrangement joins TRBV19 to TRBJ2-7, with TRBD1 matching over 10 bases. V gave up 3 bases and J gave up 5 bases; unmatched junction bases: 10. CDR1 and CDR2 (germline): LNHDA, SQIVND (reference sequence). The CDR3 has 16 amino acids. The CDR3 coding sequence is TGTGCCAGTAGTATCCCCCGGACAGGGGGTTCGAACGAGCAGTACTTC. Protein: CASSIPRTGGSNEQYF. Using reference TRBV19 and TRBJ2-7 for the parts outside the CDR3, the full variable domain is DGGITQSPKYLFRKEGQNVTLSCEQNLNHDAMYWYRQDPGQGLRLIYYSQIVNDFQKGDIAEGYSVSREKKESFPLTVTSAQKNPTAFYLCASSIPRTGGSNEQYFGPGTRLTVT.

The chain links TRBV7-2 to TRBJ1-4; the match to TRBD1 covers 7 bases. In germline, CDR1 is SGHTA, CDR2 FQGNSA. The trim removed 7 bases at V and 5 bases at J, leaving 7 bases unmatched. The length of the CDR3 is 14 residues. This chain's CDR3 is CASTRGQLNEKLFF. CDR3 coding DNA: TGTGCCAGCACCAGGGGACAGTTAAATGAAAAACTGTTTTTT.

The J gene is TRBJ2-1, the V gene TRBV4-3; TRBD2 aligns across 8 bases. CDR3 length: 14 amino acids. Germline trimming cut 0 bases from V and 6 bases from J; bases unmatched to any gene: 1. The V gene's germline CDR1 is LGHNA and CDR2 YSLEER. The DNA for the CDR3 is TGCGCCAGCAGCCAAGAAGGGACTAGCAATGAGCAGTTCTTC. Translation gives CASSQEGTSNEQFF.

J is TRBJ2-1 and V is TRBV5-1; D gene uncertain. Germline loops: CDR1 SGHRS, CDR2 YFSETQ. The CDR3 extends over 14 amino acids. Trimming took off 3 bases at V and 8 bases at J, with 15 bases between the two ends. CDR3 protein: CASSSTFLRDEQFF. CDR3 bases: TGCGCCAGCAGCTCGACATTTCTCCGGGATGAGCAGTTCTTC.

Here the CDR3 reads CASGVGTPKGETQYF. The DNA of the CDR3 is TGTGCCAGCGGAGTCGGGACACCGAAGGGAGAGACCCAGTACTTC. The chain recombines TRBV5-4 with TRBJ2-5; D might be TRBD1 (6 bases). Looked up from germline, CDR1 is SGHNT and CDR2 is YYREEE (reference sequence). The CDR3 extends over 15 amino acids. Trimming pared 7 bases from V and 4 bases from J, leaving 20 bases between.

The genes are TRBV3-1 and TRBJ1-2, with 10 bases identical to TRBD1. The germline CDR1 and CDR2 sequences are LGHDT and YNNKEL (reference sequence). V lost 4 bases, J lost 6 bases, and 2 bases stayed unmatched. This CDR3 has 13 residues. The CDR3 loop is CASSPDRGHGYTF. The CDR3 DNA sequence: TGTGCCAGCAGCCCTGACAGGGGGCATGGCTACACCTTC.

This clonotype has more than one count but fewer than ten. The chain is built from TRBV5-1 and TRBJ2-1; perhaps TRBD2 as D (5 bases). Germline V gene sequence: CDR1 SGHRS, CDR2 YFSETQ. The length of the CDR3 is 14 residues. The V gene lost 0 bases and the J gene lost 5 bases, with 9 bases spanning the gap. The CDR3 nucleotides are TGCGCCAGCAGCTTGGCCGCCGGGGACAATGAGCAGTTCTTC. Amino acid sequence: CASSLAAGDNEQFF. Using reference TRBV5-1 and TRBJ2-1 for the parts outside the CDR3, the full variable domain is KAGVTQTPRYLIKTRGQQVTLSCSPISGHRSVSWYQQTPGQGLQFLFEYFSETQRNKGNFPGRFSGRQFSNSRSEMNVSTLELGDSALYLCASSLAAGDNEQFFGPGTRLTVL.

This clonotype was recorded many times. The rearrangement links TRBV24-1 to TRBJ2-3; D possibly corresponds to TRBD2 (7 bases). Per the germline V gene, CDR1 is KGHDR and CDR2 is SFDVKD. The CDR3 extends over 16 amino acids. V was trimmed by 4 bases and J by 4 bases, leaving 17 bases between them. The CDR3: CATSEAQGRDPDTQYF. CDR3 DNA: TGTGCCACCAGTGAGGCCCAGGGGAGGGACCCAGATACGCAGTATTTT.

V gene TRBV29-1 combines with J gene TRBJ2-3, with TRBD2 identical over 9 bases. The CDR3 is made up of 17 amino acids. Germline trimming cut 0 bases from V and 2 bases from J; bases unmatched to any gene: 9. CDR1 and CDR2 (germline): SQVTM, ANQGSEA. CDR3 protein: CSVEDTAKRGATDTQYF. Written as DNA, the CDR3 is TGCAGCGTTGAAGATACGGCGAAGCGGGGGGCCACAGATACGCAGTATTTT.

The V gene is TRBV20-1, the J gene TRBJ2-7, with 8 bases fitting TRBD1. The CDR3 runs to 14 residues. Germline lookup yields CDR1 DFQATT and CDR2 SNEGSKA (reference sequence). V lost 6 bases and J lost 3; bases outside the gene matches: 10. CDR3 coding DNA: TGCAGTGCCGCTCAGCGGACAGGGATCTACGAGCAGTACTTC. Translation gives CSAAQRTGIYEQYF.

This clonotype was observed once. The V and J genes are TRBV7-9 and TRBJ1-4, with D uncertain. The length of the CDR3 is 16 residues. V was cut by 3 bases and J by 7 bases, with 18 bases left in between. Germline CDR1 and CDR2: SEHNR and FQNEAQ (reference sequence). CDR3 nucleotides: TGTGCCAGCAGCTTTAGCGTGAACCTGTGGGCTGAAAAACTGTTTTTT. As protein: CASSFSVNLWAEKLFF.

V gene TRBV27 combines with J gene TRBJ1-5, with a tentative D call TRBD1 (6 bases). This CDR3 spans 13 amino acids. V was cut by 4 bases and J by 7 bases, with 11 bases left in between. Germline CDR1 is MNHEY and CDR2 is SMNVEV (reference sequence). The DNA for the CDR3 is TGTGCCAGCAGTTACAGGGACAAGCAGCCCCAGCATTTT. This codes for CASSYRDKQPQHF.

The chain recombines TRBV28 with TRBJ2-3; D unclear. The germline gives CDR1 MDHEN, CDR2 SYDVKM. This CDR3 comprises 13 residues. Trimming stripped 6 bases from V and 6 bases from J, with 13 bases between. CDR3 protein: CASSPSRVDTQYF. Written as DNA, the CDR3 is TGTGCCAGCAGCCCATCTCGGGTGGATACGCAGTATTTT.